The 15 T cell receptor beta chains below were found in one sample sequenced in a study of human T cells and chemical hapten exposure. TCRdb reanalysed the RACE reads using MiXCR and keeps one entry per CDR3 protein. The sample has approximately 370,000 distinct CDR3 sequences; about 5% are singletons. The time point is: pre-sensitization, week 0. Sample treatment: therapeutic diphenylcyclopropenone sensitization with weekly scalp DPC. Sequences were derived from whole blood, sampled in connection with sensitization to the hapten diphenylcyclopropenone (DPC). The receptor set was obtained from a woman younger than 35 with alopecia areata. Some clones in this sample may be carry-over from other donors' samples.

The table lists this clonotype with many counts. This rearrangement joins TRBV29-1 to TRBJ2-7; D is possibly TRBD2 (5 bases). This CDR3 is built from 12 residues. The V and J ends lost 5 bases and 7 bases respectively, with 15 bases between them. Germline V CDR1 and CDR2: SQVTM, ANQGSEA. CDR3 in DNA: TGCAGCGTTCTCATAACTAGTCGGGAGCAGTACTTC. This encodes CSVLITSREQYF.

This clonotype was picked up a small number of times. The V call is TRBV7-2, the J call TRBJ1-5; TRBD1 agrees at 10 bases. This CDR3 is 14 amino acids long. Germline V gene lookup returns CDR1 SGHTA and CDR2 FQGNSA. Trimming cost V 4 bases and J 9 bases; bases outside gene matches: 6. The CDR3: CASSSDRGKWPQHF. The CDR3 DNA sequence: TGTGCCAGCAGCTCGGACAGGGGGAAATGGCCCCAGCATTTT.

This clonotype was found a few times. The CDR3 reads CASSPRGSGGPDTQYF. The CDR3 nucleotides read TGTGCCAGCAGCCCCCGGGGGAGCGGGGGGCCAGATACGCAGTATTTT. V gene TRBV28 combines with J gene TRBJ2-3, with 9 bases matching TRBD2. J lost 4 bases, V lost 6 bases, and 11 bases had no gene match. Germline CDR1 is MDHEN and CDR2 is SYDVKM. The CDR3 loop spans 16 amino acids.

There are a few counts of this clonotype. V is TRBV18 and J is TRBJ1-2; D gene unclear. Germline V gene data show CDR1 as KGHSH and CDR2 as LQKENI. CDR3 length: 15 amino acids. V lost 4 bases and J lost 4, with 16 bases in between. The CDR3 DNA sequence: TGTGCCAGCTCACTCCGGGAAACCGTCGGCTATGGCTACACCTTC. Amino acid sequence: CASSLRETVGYGYTF. The full variable domain, rest sourced from reference TRBV18 and TRBJ1-2, is NAGVMQNPRHLVRRRGQEARLRCSPMKGHSHVYWYRQLPEEGLKFMVYLQKENIIDESGMPKERFSAEFPKEGPSILRIQQVVRGDSAAYFCASSLRETVGYGYTFGSGTRLTVV.

This clonotype was recorded many times. The rearrangement links TRBV20-1 to TRBJ1-2; D ambiguous. The CDR3 is made up of 12 amino acids. Germline CDR1 is DFQATT and CDR2 is SNEGSKA (reference sequence). Trimming stripped 0 bases from V and 11 bases from J, with 13 bases between. CDR3 sequence reads: CSARDVRDAYTF. Here the CDR3 DNA reads TGCAGTGCTAGAGATGTGAGGGATGCATACACCTTC.

This clonotype was seen only a few times. The CDR3 DNA reads TGTGCCAGCAGCCCTCGCCGGTCCAGGGCGGACACTGAAGCTTTCTTT. It encodes CASSPRRSRADTEAFF. The chain employs TRBV7-9 and TRBJ1-1, with D tentatively TRBD1 (5 bases). Germline V gene lookup returns CDR1 SEHNR and CDR2 FQNEAQ (reference sequence). CDR3 length: 16 residues. The V gene lost 5 bases and the J gene lost 3 bases, with 19 bases spanning the gap.

This clonotype was seen many times. This chain joins TRBV4-2 and TRBJ1-4; TRBD1 matches at 8 bases. The V gene end was trimmed by 4 bases and the J gene end by 0 bases; junction bases not matched to a gene: 7. The CDR3 extends over 17 amino acids. Looked up from germline, CDR1 is LGHNA and CDR2 is YNFKEQ. This CDR3 reads CASSPTGQGSTNEKLFF. The CDR3 region has the DNA TGTGCCAGCAGCCCCACCGGACAGGGCTCAACTAATGAAAAACTGTTTTTT.

This clonotype was counted between two and nine times. The chain couples TRBV11-1 to TRBJ2-2; D remains ambiguous. In germline, CDR1 is SGHAT, CDR2 FQDESV (reference sequence). This CDR3 comprises 15 residues. V lost 1 base, J lost 2 bases, and 8 bases lay in between. CDR3 loop: CASSLGRFNTGELFF. As DNA, the CDR3 is TGTGCCAGCAGCTTAGGACGGTTTAACACCGGGGAGCTGTTTTTT.

Ten or more counts support this clonotype. The genes are TRBV6-1 and TRBJ2-7; D may match TRBD1 or TRBD2 (5 bases each). Germline V gene sequence: CDR1 MNHNS, CDR2 SASEGT. This CDR3 has 13 residues. V gave up 5 bases and J gave up 2 bases, with 10 bases separating them. In DNA, the CDR3 is TGTGCCAGCAGTCGGGACCATACCTACGAGCAGTACTTC. Its protein is CASSRDHTYEQYF.

This clonotype was found many times. The chain has TRBV5-1 and TRBJ2-2; 7 nucleotides agree with TRBD1. The CDR3 runs to 14 residues. V shed 3 bases, J shed 4 bases, and the junction held 3 bases outside the gene matches. From germline, CDR1 is SGHRS and CDR2 YFSETQ. The CDR3 sequence is CASSSGQLTGELFF. DNA for the CDR3: TGCGCCAGCAGCTCGGGACAGCTCACCGGGGAGCTGTTTTTT.

The rearrangement links TRBV29-1 to TRBJ2-7; TRBD1 aligns across 9 bases. CDR3 length equals 14 residues. V lost 7 bases, J lost 5 bases, and 12 bases stayed unmatched. Germline V gene lookup returns CDR1 SQVTM and CDR2 ANQGSEA. The CDR3 protein is CSASKGTGHNEQYF. For the CDR3, the DNA is TGCAGCGCCTCAAAGGGGACAGGGCACAACGAGCAGTACTTC.

This clonotype was counted only a few times. The rearrangement uses TRBV12-3 or TRBV12-4 and TRBJ2-5; no clear D gene. The CDR3 is 14 amino acids. Trimming removed 7 bases from V and 2 bases from J, with 14 bases in between. The CDR3 DNA reads TGTGCCAGCACCGAAAGAGGAATACAAGAGACCCAGTACTTC. It is translated as CASTERGIQETQYF.

This clonotype has a handful of counts. The chain links TRBV7-2 to TRBJ2-3; 9 bases align to TRBD1. V trimming: 5 bases; J trimming: 0 bases; junction bases outside the gene matches: 6. CDR1 is SGHTA and CDR2 is FQGNSA in the germline V gene. This CDR3 comprises 16 residues. CDR3 nucleotide sequence: TGTGCCAGCAGCCGCCGCGGGACAGGGAGCACAGATACGCAGTATTTT. Its protein is CASSRRGTGSTDTQYF.

This chain connects TRBV4-1 to TRBJ1-5; the D gene is possibly TRBD1 (6 bases). Trimming removed 5 bases at V and 3 bases at J, with 11 bases between. Germline CDR1 MGHRA, CDR2 YSYEKL. The CDR3 totals 14 residues. The CDR3 region is CASSYSGDNQPQHF. The CDR3 nucleotides are TGCGCCAGCAGCTACTCAGGGGACAATCAGCCCCAGCATTTT.

This clonotype occurred many times. V is TRBV6-5 and J is TRBJ1-5; D unresolved. V lost 6 bases and J 2 bases, leaving 8 bases between the germline ends. CDR1 MNHEY and CDR2 SVGAGI come from the germline V gene. This CDR3 has 13 amino acids. CDR3 in DNA: TGTGCCAGCAGGGGGTACGGCAATCAGCCCCAGCATTTT. Protein: CASRGYGNQPQHF.